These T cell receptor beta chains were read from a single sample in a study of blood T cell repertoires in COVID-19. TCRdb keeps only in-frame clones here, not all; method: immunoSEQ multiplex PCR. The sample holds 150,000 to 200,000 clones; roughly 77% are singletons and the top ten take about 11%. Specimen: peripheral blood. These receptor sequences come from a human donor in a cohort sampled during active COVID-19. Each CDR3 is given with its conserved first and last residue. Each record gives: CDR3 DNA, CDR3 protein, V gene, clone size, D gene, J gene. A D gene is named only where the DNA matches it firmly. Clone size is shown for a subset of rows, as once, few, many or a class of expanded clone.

DNA: TGCAGCGTCGGGGGTTTTGGTCGGGCGGGTGGCTATGGCTACACCTTC; CDR3: CSVGGFGRAGGYGYTF; V: TRBV29-1; size: .; D: .; J: TRBJ1-2
DNA: TGCGCCAGCAGCCAAGATAGTCCCGGGGCAGGGGTTGGAGGGGAGCTGTTTTTT; CDR3: CASSQDSPGAGVGGELFF; V: TRBV4-3; size: once; D: .; J: TRBJ2-2
DNA: TGTGCCAGCAGTACCAGACAGGCCCAAGAGACCCAGTACTTC; CDR3: CASSTRQAQETQYF; V: TRBV6-2/TRBV6-3; size: few; D: .; J: TRBJ2-5
DNA: TGTGCCAGCAGCCCAAGGGGCGGGGTCACCGGGGAGCTGTTTTTT; CDR3: CASSPRGGVTGELFF; V: TRBV7-6; size: few; D: .; J: TRBJ2-2
DNA: TGTGCCAGCAGTGACTTAGCTAGCGGGAGTTACAATGAGCAGTTCTTC; CDR3: CASSDLASGSYNEQFF; V: TRBV6-4; size: .; D: TRBD2; J: TRBJ2-1
DNA: TGTGCCAGCGGAAAAGGGGGGGCCTTGACCGGGGCCAACGTCCTGACTTTC; CDR3: CASGKGGALTGANVLTF; V: TRBV28; size: .; D: .; J: TRBJ2-6
DNA: TGTGCCACCAGTGATTTTTCCACGCCGAGCCACGAGCAGTACTTC; CDR3: CATSDFSTPSHEQYF; V: TRBV24-1; size: .; D: .; J: TRBJ2-7
DNA: TGTGCCAGCTCTCTCTCGAGGGCGGCGGAGACCCAGTACTTC; CDR3: CASSLSRAAETQYF; V: TRBV18; size: .; D: .; J: TRBJ2-5
DNA: TGTGCCAGCAGTTGGCGGGGGTTGAGCACTGAAGCTTTCTTT; CDR3: CASSWRGLSTEAFF; V: TRBV6-5; size: .; D: .; J: TRBJ1-1
DNA: TGTGCCAGCAGTTTTGTACTCCTTTACGAGCAGTACTTC; CDR3: CASSFVLLYEQYF; V: TRBV12-3/TRBV12-4; size: .; D: .; J: TRBJ2-7
DNA: TGTGCCAGCAGCGTGGGCGGGGGGCTGATCGATGGCTACACCTTC; CDR3: CASSVGGGLIDGYTF; V: TRBV9; size: .; D: .; J: TRBJ1-2
DNA: TGTGCCACGGGTGGGAACACCGGGGAGCTGTTTTTT; CDR3: CATGGNTGELFF; V: TRBV6-5; size: .; D: .; J: TRBJ2-2
DNA: TGTGCCAGCAGCCCTCAGGGGCGGAACTCCTACAATGAGCAGTTCTTC; CDR3: CASSPQGRNSYNEQFF; V: TRBV7-8; size: .; D: .; J: TRBJ2-1